The sequence of this TCR beta chain was determined in a study of T cells in Graves' hyperthyroidism and ophthalmopathy. A few counts support this clonotype. Amplification of TCR beta CDR3 regions used RNA as the template. RT-PCR in the first round (using the HTBI primer set) targeted the TCR CDR3. MiXCR, run by TCRdb on the multiplex PCR reads, gives a single entry per CDR3 protein. The sample holds 650,000 to 700,000 distinct CDR3 sequences, around a sixth seen once. Per germline, CDR1 SGHRS and CDR2 YFSETQ. V was clipped by 2 bases and J by 5 bases, with 11 bases between them. This CDR3 spans 13 amino acids.

Specimen: blood. This chain uses TRBV5-1 with TRBJ2-7; maybe TRBD1 (6 bases). The sequence was collected from a man aged 45-65 years with Graves' hyperthyroidism. The CDR3 DNA follows: TGCGCCAGCAGCTTCACAGGGTCGGACGAGCAGTACTTC. Translating gives CASSFTGSDEQYF.